This record looks at one TCR beta chain sequence and its context. The data stem from a study of technical replicates of blood from a few donors. Sequenced by immunoSEQ multiplex PCR; TCRdb stores in-frame clones only, minus some. The profile shows about 81,000 clones, more than 90% of them singletons. The CDR3 covers 13 residues. Germline V gene lookup returns CDR1 SQVTM and CDR2 ANQGSEA. V was shortened by 4 bases and J by 6 bases, with 16 bases between the two germline ends. The material sequenced was T cells isolated from PBMCs. This receptor was identified in a human donor in good health. The rearrangement joins TRBV29-1 to TRBJ2-7; the D gene is possibly TRBD2 (5 bases). The CDR3 reads CSVVRTSGSEQYF. In DNA, the CDR3 is TGCAGCGTTGTTCGGACTTCGGGGAGCGAGCAGTACTTC.